This T cell receptor (beta chain) was found in a study of T cell repertoires in cytomegalovirus infection. Worth noting for this clonotype: The antigen remains undetermined.

TCRdb re-called the reads with MiXCR, one entry per CDR3 protein. The sample gives hundreds of thousands of distinct CDR3 sequences, roughly a third of which show up once; roughly 20% is in the top ten. With V trimmed by 6 bases and J by 2 bases, 11 bases remained unmatched. CDR1 and CDR2 (germline): ENHRY, SYGVKD. The CDR3 is 16 residues long. The V gene is TRBV10-3, the J gene TRBJ2-7, with 9 bases identical to TRBD2. The source was cultured PBMCs, collected from culture after CMV antigen stimulation. The sequence came from a human donor in good health (CMV status not recorded). Some clones in this sample may be carry-over from other donors' samples. The CDR3 nucleotides read TGTGCCATCAGCGGCGGGAGGGCCGTGGTTGCCTACGAGCAGTACTTC. Its translation: CAISGGRAVVAYEQYF.